This TCR beta chain was captured by sequencing in a study of patients and donors after allogeneic stem cell transplantation (dated by TCRdb to 2019 to 2021). With respect to this clonotype: The target of this receptor is not known. No much larger clone is present one base from it, and per-base qualities are unavailable.

Library prep was done by RT-PCR. TCRdb shows the sequencer as NextSeq 550. TCRdb applied fastp at Q25 and MiXCR to the public reads, then kept only in-frame beta chains. Here each entry gathers all rows of one CDR3 protein and keeps the most common genes and DNA. This sample is represented by 200,000 to 250,000 distinct CDR3 sequences; 12% to 15% of them were singletons. Around 10% of the sample goes to the ten largest clones. The CDR3, from cysteine to phenylalanine, totals 15 residues. Left in the record is the CDR3 DNA by itself, 45 bases read in frame from the first base. The germline V gene specifies KGHDR as CDR1 and SFDVKD as CDR2. V drops 12 bases and J drops 2 bases, leaving 20 bases in between.

The V and J segments used are TRBV24-1 and TRBJ2-3, with a tentative D gene TRBD1 over 5 matching bases. Sequencing was performed on blood, either unsorted or a sorted T cell fraction (not recorded which). This TCR was sampled from a human donor who was either an allogeneic HSCT recipient or a stem cell or donor lymphocyte infusion donor (not recorded which). It is not recorded whose cells these are; they may come from a transplant donor. Here is the DNA: TGTGCCGTCCGACCCAGGCAGGGAACCACAGATACGCAGTATTTT. It encodes CAVRPRQGTTDTQYF.